This T cell receptor (beta chain) was sequenced during a study of T cells in Graves' hyperthyroidism and ophthalmopathy. Overall study findings and caveats: Blood also contained most expanded thyroid clonotypes above 0.001.

Note on this clonotype: Its antigen is not known.

Clinical symptoms, serum thyroxine and TRAb, thyroid ultrasound and orbital computed tomography together formed the diagnostic basis. TCR beta CDR3 regions were amplified from RNA. When the TCR CDR3 underwent first-round RT-PCR, the HTBI primer set was used. Each CDR3 protein gets one entry after TCRdb re-called the multiplex PCR reads with MiXCR. This table holds fewer than 600,000 distinct CDR3 sequences, approximately 14% found once. This TCR was recovered from a woman in her 40s with Graves' hyperthyroidism. The sample was blood.

CDR3 sequence: CASSPGLGITDTQYF. CDR3 DNA sequence: TGTGCCAGCAGCCCGGGACTAGGCATCACAGATACGCAGTATTTT. The rearrangement links TRBV7-9 to TRBJ2-3; 8 bases are shared with TRBD2. The J segment lost 2 bases and the V segment lost 5 bases, leaving 6 bases of the junction unmatched. Germline V gene lookup returns CDR1 SEHNR and CDR2 FQNEAQ (reference sequence). CDR3 length: 15 amino acids. The whole variable domain, remainder taken from reference TRBV7-9 and TRBJ2-3, is DTGVSQNPRHKITKRGQNVTFRCDPISEHNRLYWYRQTLGQGPEFLTYFQNEAQLEKSRLLSDRFSAERPKGSFSTLEIQRTEQGDSAMYLCASSPGLGITDTQYFGPGTRLTVL.